This T cell receptor beta chain was identified during a study of cytomegalovirus exposure and HLA in healthy donors. The PCR used 60 Vbeta and 13 Jbeta primers. This table comes from immunoSEQ multiplex PCR, and its TCRdb copy is limited to in-frame clones, with some not included. The sample lists 170,000 or so clones, 77% occurring once. This CDR3 region has 14 residues. Trimming left V 2 bases short and J 2 bases short, with 10 bases between. Germline CDR1 reads PRHDT; CDR2 reads FYEKMQ (reference sequence). The source of this sequence is a woman in her thirties in good health and CMV-seropositive. This chain connects TRBV13 to TRBJ2-7; possible D gene TRBD1, 6 bases. Sequencing used PBMCs. The CDR3 coding sequence is TGTGCCAGCAGCTTACAACAGGGACCCTACGAGCAGTACTTC. It encodes CASSLQQGPYEQYF.